This is a list of T cell receptor beta chains from one sample in a study of follicular helper T cells after annual influenza vaccination. Using immunoSEQ multiplex PCR, the repertoire was profiled, and TCRdb retains in-frame clones only, with some absent. Of 2,500 to 4,000 clones in the sample, 80% to 90% were seen once. The sample in question was CXCR5+ CD38- circulating T follicular helper cells from blood, obtained 7 days after influenza vaccination. These TCRs come from an adult who received the influenza vaccine. The CDR3 runs from the conserved cysteine through the conserved F or W. D genes are given only for firm matches. Clone size, where shown, is once, few, many, or a class for clones that have expanded.

size	D	V	J	DNA	CDR3
-	-	TRBV7-2	TRBJ1-4	TGTGCCAGCAGCTTAGCCCTGGGACGTGAAAAACTGTTTTTT	CASSLALGREKLFF
few	-	TRBV10-3	TRBJ2-7	TGTGCCATCAGTGACACCGCCTACGAGCAGTACTTC	CAISDTAYEQYF
-	-	TRBV18	TRBJ2-7	TGTGCCAGCTCACCAGTGGTCTACGAGCAGTACTTC	CASSPVVYEQYF
-	TRBD2	TRBV9	TRBJ2-1	TGTGCCAGCAGCGCCCTAGCGGGGGGGCGTGAGCAGTTCTTC	CASSALAGGREQFF
-	TRBD1	TRBV6-5	TRBJ2-7	TGTGCCAGCAGCCGGGACAGACAAGTACAGCAGTACTTC	CASSRDRQVQQYF
-	-	TRBV27	TRBJ1-1	TGTGCCAGCAGTTTATTCGGTGACAGCGAAATATTT	CASSLFGDSEIF
-	-	TRBV29-1	TRBJ2-7	TGCAGCGCGCAAATCCCAGGGGTGGGCGAGCAGTACTTC	CSAQIPGVGEQYF
-	TRBD1	TRBV5-4	TRBJ1-2	TGTGCCAGCAGCGCAAACAGGGGGCAGGTTTCGGATGGCTACACCTTC	CASSANRGQVSDGYTF
once	TRBD1	TRBV28	TRBJ1-2	TGTGCCAGCAGTTTACCATACAGGGGCGGTGGCTACACCTTC	CASSLPYRGGGYTF
-	-	TRBV11-3	TRBJ2-5	TGTGCCAGCAGCCCCGGCCGGCGGGGGCTAAAAGAGACCCAGTACTTC	CASSPGRRGLKETQYF
few	-	TRBV19	TRBJ1-6	TGTGCCAGTAGTATAGCGGGGACCAATTCACCCCTCCACTTT	CASSIAGTNSPLHF
-	-	TRBV21-1	TRBJ1-5	TGTGCCAGCAGGGATGGTCTAGCTACATGGCATCATCAGCCCCAGCATTTT	CASRDGLATWHHQPQHF
-	TRBD1	TRBV11-2	TRBJ1-3	TGTGCCAGCAGCTCATCCCTACAGGGGAGAAACACCATATATTTT	CASSSSLQGRNTIYF
-	-	TRBV5-1	TRBJ2-5	TGCGCCAGCAGCTCGACCCAAGAGACCCAGTACTTC	CASSSTQETQYF
-	TRBD2	TRBV18	TRBJ2-2	TGTGCCAGCTCACCAGGGACTAGAGACATCGGGGAGCTGTTTTTT	CASSPGTRDIGELFF
few	-	TRBV6-5	TRBJ1-5	TGTGCCAGCAGTTACGATCAGGGTAATCAGCCCCAGCATTTT	CASSYDQGNQPQHF
-	-	TRBV7-3	TRBJ2-2	TGTGCCAGCAGCCGCCTCTTCGGGGAGCTGTTTTTT	CASSRLFGELFF
-	-	TRBV5-8	TRBJ2-7	TGTGCCAGCCACAGGGAATCCTACGAGCAGTACTTC	CASHRESYEQYF
-	-	TRBV20-1	TRBJ2-7	TGCAGTGCCGTCCAGTGGGACGAGCAGTACTTC	CSAVQWDEQYF
-	-	TRBV4-2	TRBJ1-4	TGTGCCAGCAGCCCAACTGTTACAGGATGGGATGAAAAACTGTTTTTT	CASSPTVTGWDEKLFF
-	TRBD1	TRBV27	TRBJ1-1	TGTGCCAGCAGTCCGGACCGGGACAGGGGGGAGGAAGCTTTCTTT	CASSPDRDRGEEAFF
-	TRBD1	TRBV10-2	TRBJ1-4	TGCGCCAGCAGTGAGCCGCGGACAGGGAGGAGTGAAAAACTGTTTTTT	CASSEPRTGRSEKLFF
-	TRBD2	TRBV11-3	TRBJ2-7	TGTGCCAGCAGCCGGGGGGGATATTCCTCCTACGAGCAGTACTTC	CASSRGGYSSYEQYF
once	-	TRBV6-1	TRBJ1-6	TGTGCCAGCAAGGGTCATGGGGAGAATTCACCCCTCCACTTT	CASKGHGENSPLHF
-	TRBD2	TRBV7-3	TRBJ2-1	TGTGCCAGCAGCTCAAGCGGGGGTTCCTACAATGAGCAGTTCTTC	CASSSSGGSYNEQFF
-	TRBD1	TRBV7-2	TRBJ2-1	TGTGCCAGCAGCCCCCAATCCGGGACAGGGCCCTACAATGAGCAGTTCTTC	CASSPQSGTGPYNEQFF
-	-	TRBV7-9	TRBJ1-4	TGTGCCAGCAGCTTGAAGCATAGGATATATGGTGAAAAACTGTTTTTT	CASSLKHRIYGEKLFF
-	-	TRBV29-1	TRBJ2-1	TGCTCATCGGGCGGATACGGTTACAATGAGCAGTTCTTC	CSSGGYGYNEQFF
few	-	TRBV14	TRBJ1-5	TGTGCCAGCAGCCGATACCTGGGTCAGCCCCAGCATTTT	CASSRYLGQPQHF
-	-	TRBV18	TRBJ2-7	TGTGCCAGCTCACCTAGCTCCTACGAGCAGTACTTC	CASSPSSYEQYF
-	-	TRBV9	TRBJ1-3	TGTGCCAGCAGCGCCAATCTAGGAAGCACCATATATTTT	CASSANLGSTIYF
once	-	TRBV27	TRBJ1-3	TGTGCCAGCAAGGTGGGGACGGGATCTGGAAACACCATATATTTT	CASKVGTGSGNTIYF
-	TRBD1	TRBV7-2	TRBJ1-2	TGTGCCAGCAGCCGAAAGGACAGGGATGGTTCTGGCTACACCTTC	CASSRKDRDGSGYTF
-	-	TRBV21-1	TRBJ1-1	TGTGCCAGCACCCGACAGGGGGTATATTTGAACACTGAAGCTTTCTTT	CASTRQGVYLNTEAFF
-	TRBD1	TRBV19	TRBJ1-1	TGTGCCAGTAGTATAGACCAGGGGGTACCCAACACTGAAGCTTTCTTT	CASSIDQGVPNTEAFF
once	-	TRBV19	TRBJ1-6	TGTGCCAGTAGTTTGGGACTGGATTCACCCCTCCACTTT	CASSLGLDSPLHF
-	-	TRBV6-1	TRBJ2-7	TGTGCCAGCAGTGAACCAGGCAGGACCACCTACGAGCAGTACTTC	CASSEPGRTTYEQYF
-	-	TRBV29-1	TRBJ2-7	TGCAGCGTTGGTACAGGGTACTACGAGCAGTACTTC	CSVGTGYYEQYF
-	TRBD2	TRBV6-1	TRBJ2-3	TGTGCCATAACTAGCGGGGGGACAGATACGCAGTATTTT	CAITSGGTDTQYF
-	TRBD1	TRBV7-2	TRBJ1-2	TGTGCCAGCAGCTTAAACCCTATCCTAGGGGGCGGCTACACCTTC	CASSLNPILGGGYTF
-	TRBD2	TRBV6-5	TRBJ2-5	TGTGCCAGCAAGATTAGCGGGGGGAAAGAGACCCAGTACTTC	CASKISGGKETQYF
-	-	TRBV14	TRBJ2-5	TGTGCCAGCAGTCACCAACAGCCATCAGAGACCCAGTACTTC	CASSHQQPSETQYF
few	TRBD1	TRBV4-2	TRBJ1-5	TGTGCCAGCAGCCAAGGAACGACAGGGGGGCAGCCCCAGCATTTT	CASSQGTTGGQPQHF
-	-	TRBV4-2	TRBJ1-3	TGTGCCAGCAGCCAAGAGCCGGGGCTCCGAACCTTCTCTGGAAACACCATATATTTT	CASSQEPGLRTFSGNTIYF
-	TRBD1	TRBV2	TRBJ2-5	TGTGCCAGCAGTCTTAACAGGGGTGGTTCAGAGACCCAGTACTTC	CASSLNRGGSETQYF
few	TRBD1	TRBV5-1	TRBJ1-2	TGCGCCAGCAGCCTCGAGGGGGCCCGATCCTATGGCTACACCTTC	CASSLEGARSYGYTF
-	TRBD2	TRBV5-1	TRBJ2-5	TGCGCCAGCAGCTTCGGGACTAGCGGGGGGGCCGGGGAGACCCAGTACTTC	CASSFGTSGGAGETQYF
-	TRBD1	TRBV7-8	TRBJ2-5	TGTGCCAGCAGCTTAGTGTACAGGGGGGAGACCCAGTACTTC	CASSLVYRGETQYF
-	TRBD1	TRBV5-1	TRBJ1-2	TGCGCCAGCAGGTTTGGGACAGGGCTTAACTATGGCTACACCTTC	CASRFGTGLNYGYTF
-	-	TRBV2	TRBJ1-1	TGTGCCAGCAGGAACGGAAAGGGGGTTAATGAAGCTTTCTTT	CASRNGKGVNEAFF
-	TRBD1	TRBV18	TRBJ2-7	TGTGCCAGCTCACTGGACAGGGGGTTTTCCTCTTACGAGCAGTACTTC	CASSLDRGFSSYEQYF